Sequencing of this T cell receptor beta chain was carried out in a study of blood T cell repertoires in COVID-19. Study information: The cDNA or gDNA used as material had been derived from T cells, B-cell-depleted T cells, or PBMCs.

Produced via immunoSEQ multiplex PCR; TCRdb's table is partial and in-frame only. This table holds roughly 73,000 clones, roughly 80% found once. V was trimmed by 0 bases and J by 2 bases, leaving 13 bases between them. The germline V gene encodes CDR1 SGHVS and CDR2 FQNEAQ. The CDR3 has 16 amino acids. Sequences were obtained from peripheral blood. J is TRBJ2-5 and V is TRBV7-8; D might be TRBD2 (6 bases). This receptor was identified in a woman aged 60-75 years with acute or convalescent COVID-19. CDR3 nucleotide sequence: TGTGCCAGCAGCTTAGCGGTGGGGGGTCCTCAAGAGACCCAGTACTTC. This gives the protein CASSLAVGGPQETQYF.